The 16 T cell receptor beta chains given below trace back to one sample, sequenced in a study of T cells in Graves' hyperthyroidism and ophthalmopathy. From RNA transcripts, TCR beta CDR3 regions were amplified. The HTBI set primed first-round TCR CDR3 RT-PCR. A single record per CDR3 protein comes from TCRdb applying MiXCR to the multiplex PCR reads. The table includes over 500,000 distinct CDR3 sequences, 11% to 15% detected once. Sequencing was carried out using blood. The source is a woman aged 40 to 50 with Graves' hyperthyroidism.

This clonotype appeared many times. The V and J genes are TRBV18 and TRBJ2-2; tentative D call: TRBD1 (6 bases). The V and J ends lost 3 bases and 3 bases respectively, with 11 bases between them. Looked up from germline, CDR1 is KGHSH and CDR2 is LQKENI. The CDR3 length is 15 residues. This CDR3 is CASSPLQGDTGELFF. CDR3 DNA: TGTGCCAGCTCACCTCTACAGGGCGACACCGGGGAGCTGTTTTTT.

This clonotype appeared many times. The gene calls are TRBV3-1 and TRBJ1-1; no reliable D call. Germline lookup yields CDR1 LGHDT and CDR2 YNNKEL (reference sequence). The CDR3 runs to 12 residues. V shed 8 bases and J shed 3 bases, with 10 bases lying between them. CDR3 amino acids: CASGNLDTEAFF. For the CDR3, the DNA is TGTGCCAGCGGGAACTTGGACACTGAAGCTTTCTTT. The full variable domain, rest sourced from reference TRBV3-1 and TRBJ1-1, is DTAVSQTPKYLVTQMGNDKSIKCEQNLGHDTMYWYKQDSKKFLKIMFSYNNKELIINETVPNRFSPKSPDKAHLNLHINSLELGDSAVYFCASGNLDTEAFFGQGTRLTVV.

This clonotype came up many times. CDR3 residues: CASSPRQKGYEQYF. DNA of the CDR3: TGTGCCAGCAGTCCTCGACAGAAGGGATACGAGCAGTACTTC. The V and J genes are TRBV28 and TRBJ2-7; possible D gene TRBD1, 5 bases. Germline loops: CDR1 MDHEN, CDR2 SYDVKM. V lost 5 bases, J lost 4 bases, and 15 bases lay in between. This CDR3 has 14 residues.

At least ten counts were recorded for this clonotype. The chain is built from TRBV6-1 and TRBJ2-1; 8 nucleotides agree with TRBD1. Germline V lookup: CDR1 MNHNS, CDR2 SASEGT. This CDR3 spans 16 amino acids. Trimming removed 3 bases from V and 3 bases from J; junction bases left unmatched: 7. The CDR3, as DNA: TGTGCCAGCAGTGATCCGGGACAGGCCATCTACAATGAGCAGTTCTTC. This encodes CASSDPGQAIYNEQFF.

This clonotype was counted many times. For the CDR3, the DNA is TGTGCCACCAGCACCTTAGGGGGACTAACCCTCAATGAGCAGTTCTTC. It yields the protein CATSTLGGLTLNEQFF. The chain links TRBV15 to TRBJ2-1, with D possibly matching TRBD2 (7 bases). V lost 4 bases to trimming and J lost 6 bases, with 19 bases between them. Germline V lookup: CDR1 LNHNV, CDR2 YYDKDF (reference sequence). CDR3 size: 16 residues.

The sample holds many counts of this clonotype. The chain links TRBV20-1 to TRBJ2-7; D call uncertain. CDR1 is DFQATT, CDR2 SNEGSKA, per germline (reference sequence). The germline V and J ends were trimmed by 4 bases and 6 bases, with 22 bases remaining between them. The CDR3 is 15 residues long. CDR3 in amino acids: CSANLRGTLAFEQYF. The CDR3, as DNA: TGCAGTGCTAACTTGAGAGGAACTCTTGCCTTCGAGCAGTACTTC.

This clonotype was detected only a few times. The chain joins TRBV20-1 to TRBJ1-2, with D possibly matching TRBD1 (5 bases). The V and J ends lost 0 bases and 5 bases respectively, with 16 bases between them. Germline CDR1 and CDR2: DFQATT and SNEGSKA (reference sequence). The CDR3 has 15 residues. The CDR3 here is CSARDSLGQVYGYTF. The CDR3 DNA is TGCAGTGCTAGAGATTCCCTAGGACAAGTTTATGGCTACACCTTC.

This chain uses TRBV3-1 with TRBJ1-4; D not certain. Per the germline V gene, CDR1 is LGHDT and CDR2 is YNNKEL (reference sequence). V gave up 10 bases and J gave up 7 bases, with 13 bases separating them. CDR3 length: 12 residues. The CDR3: CATSDVGEKLFF. The CDR3 region has the DNA TGTGCCACCTCCGACGTCGGTGAAAAACTGTTTTTT.

The chain links TRBV6-1 to TRBJ1-5, with D uncertain. V was cut by 6 bases and J by 6 bases, with 12 bases left in between. Germline V gene lookup returns CDR1 MNHNS and CDR2 SASEGT. The CDR3 has 13 amino acids. The CDR3, as DNA: TGTGCCAGCAGAAGAGAAAACGGTCAGCCCCAGCATTTT. Its protein product is CASRRENGQPQHF.

There are many counts of this clonotype. The chain uses TRBV28 and TRBJ2-7, with 7 bases that match TRBD1. The CDR3 runs to 15 residues. V lost 4 bases to trimming and J lost 1 base; unmatched junction nucleotides: 7. Germline-derived CDR1 and CDR2 are MDHEN and SYDVKM. For the CDR3, the DNA is TGTGCCAGCAGTTCCACGACAGGGTTGTCCTACGAGCAGTACTTC. It specifies CASSSTTGLSYEQYF.

The gene calls are TRBV24-1 and TRBJ1-2, with D perhaps TRBD1 (6 bases). Per germline, CDR1 KGHDR and CDR2 SFDVKD. The CDR3 spans 14 residues. Trimming removed 4 bases from V and 4 bases from J, with 12 bases in between. For the CDR3, the DNA is TGTGCCACCAGTGACTCCGGGACACTCTATGGCTACACCTTC. Protein product: CATSDSGTLYGYTF.

The chain has TRBV25-1 and TRBJ1-6; possibly TRBD1 for D (6 bases). V was pared by 0 bases and J by 5 bases, with 17 bases between. CDR1 and CDR2 from the germline V gene are MGHDK and SYGVNS. The CDR3 sequence is 18 residues long. CDR3 in amino acids: CASSEYEVRGGDNSPLHF. The CDR3 DNA reads as TGTGCCAGCAGTGAATATGAGGTTAGAGGGGGTGATAATTCACCCCTCCACTTT. The full variable domain, rest sourced from reference TRBV25-1 and TRBJ1-6, is EADIYQTPRYLVIGTGKKITLECSQTMGHDKMYWYQQDPGMELHLIHYSYGVNSTEKGDLSSESTVSRIRTEHFPLTLESARPSHTSQYLCASSEYEVRGGDNSPLHFGNGTRLTVT.

At least ten counts were recorded for this clonotype. The chain has TRBV10-3 and TRBJ2-1; D tentatively reads TRBD1 or TRBD2 (5 bases each). Germline V gene sequence: CDR1 ENHRY, CDR2 SYGVKD. CDR3 length equals 12 residues. Trimming took 4 bases from V and 6 from J, leaving 7 bases between them. In DNA, the CDR3 is TGTGCCATCAGTGTCGGGACCAATGAGCAGTTCTTC. Residues: CAISVGTNEQFF.

This clonotype was picked up many times. The rearrangement uses TRBV30 and TRBJ1-1; D gene unclear. Germline V gene sequence: CDR1 GTSNPN, CDR2 SVGIG (reference sequence). The CDR3 is 11 amino acids. V lost 5 bases, J lost 4 bases, and 8 bases lay in between. CDR3 sequence reads: CAWEWGTEAFF. As DNA, the CDR3 is TGTGCCTGGGAGTGGGGCACTGAAGCTTTCTTT.

This chain links TRBV6-1 with TRBJ2-7, with 8 bases aligning to TRBD2. The germline gives CDR1 MNHNS, CDR2 SASEGT. The CDR3 is made up of 14 amino acids. Germline trimming cut 6 bases from V and 4 bases from J; bases unmatched to any gene: 8. In DNA, the CDR3 is TGTGCCAGCAGCCGAGCCGGGACTAGGTACGAGCAGTACTTC. Its translation is CASSRAGTRYEQYF.

The chain has TRBV18 and TRBJ2-7; D might be TRBD1 (6 bases). V was cut by 5 bases and J by 4 bases, with 12 bases left in between. This CDR3 is 13 amino acids long. CDR1 is KGHSH, CDR2 LQKENI, per germline. CDR3 DNA: TGTGCCAGCTCAGAACAGGGTCGGTACGAGCAGTACTTC. Translating gives CASSEQGRYEQYF.